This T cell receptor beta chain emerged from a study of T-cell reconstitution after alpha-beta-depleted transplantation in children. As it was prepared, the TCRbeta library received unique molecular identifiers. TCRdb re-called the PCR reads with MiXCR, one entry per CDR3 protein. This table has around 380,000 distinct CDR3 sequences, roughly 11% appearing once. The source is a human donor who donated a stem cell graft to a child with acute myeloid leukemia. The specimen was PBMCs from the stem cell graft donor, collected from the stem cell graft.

The CDR3 is CSASGLAGGRNEQFF. In DNA, the CDR3 is TGCAGTGCTAGCGGACTAGCGGGAGGGCGTAATGAGCAGTTCTTC. The J gene is TRBJ2-1, the V gene TRBV20-1, with 15 bases that match TRBD2. J lost 7 bases, V lost 3 bases, and 4 bases had no gene match. The CDR3 length is 15 residues. CDR1 and CDR2 (germline): DFQATT, SNEGSKA (reference sequence).